These T cell receptor beta chains were read from a single sample in a study of OX40 agonist ivuxolimab in advanced cancers. Measured with immunoSEQ multiplex PCR; TCRdb has only the in-frame clones, and not every one. The sample carries about 100,000 clones, approximately 90% recorded once. The sequencing here drew on CD4+ or CD8+ T cells sorted from blood, taken in a trial of the OX40 agonist ivuxolimab. Every receptor here comes from an adult with an advanced solid tumor such as melanoma, head and neck, liver or kidney cancer. The CDR3 runs from the conserved cysteine through the conserved F or W. Each record gives: CDR3 length, D gene, V gene, clone size, J gene, CDR3 DNA, CDR3 protein. A D gene is named only where the DNA matches it firmly. Some rows have no size entry. The others give once, few or many, or a class for an expanded clone.

15	.	TRBV30	.	TRBJ1-3	TGTGCCTGGAGTGGTGGGGGCTTGGCTGGAAACACCATATATTTT	CAWSGGGLAGNTIYF
16	.	TRBV4-3	.	TRBJ1-2	TGCGCCAGCAGCCAGGACGCGAGGACGGCCATGTATGGCTACACCTTC	CASSQDARTAMYGYTF
13	.	TRBV7-8	once	TRBJ1-4	TGTGCCAGCAGCTGGTCGAATGGGGAAAAACTGTTTTTT	CASSWSNGEKLFF
13	.	TRBV4-1	.	TRBJ1-4	TGCGCCAGCAGCCAAGGCATAGAGGAAAAACTGTTTTTT	CASSQGIEEKLFF
15	TRBD1	TRBV11-2	.	TRBJ2-5	TGTGCCAGCAACCTACAGGGGCGCGCGGTAGAGACCCAGTACTTC	CASNLQGRAVETQYF
15	TRBD2	TRBV18	.	TRBJ2-1	TGTGCCAGCTCACCAGGGCAACCGGGGGGGGATGAGCAGTTCTTC	CASSPGQPGGDEQFF
13	.	TRBV18	.	TRBJ1-1	TGTGCCAGCTCACCAACACGGGGGGCTGAAGCTTTCTTT	CASSPTRGAEAFF
12	.	TRBV28	.	TRBJ2-2	TGTGCCAGCAGCTTAGCGTCCGGGGAGCTGTTTTTT	CASSLASGELFF
16	.	TRBV9	once	TRBJ2-1	TGTGCCAGCAGCGTAGACGGGGAGAGCTCCTACAATGAGCAGTTCTTC	CASSVDGESSYNEQFF
14	.	TRBV21-1	.	TRBJ2-7	TGTGCCAGCAGGCCGGGACAGGGGTCGTACGAGCAGTACTTC	CASRPGQGSYEQYF
14	TRBD1	TRBV6-5	.	TRBJ2-2	TGTGCCAGCAGTGGGACAGTGAACACCGGGGAGCTGTTTTTT	CASSGTVNTGELFF
17	TRBD1	TRBV30	.	TRBJ1-3	TGTGCCTGGAGTGTATCTACAGGACAGGGACCTGGAAACACCATATATTTT	CAWSVSTGQGPGNTIYF
17	TRBD1	TRBV29-1	.	TRBJ1-5	TGCAGCGTTGAAGATGACGGACAGGAGTATAGCAATCAGCCCCAGCATTTT	CSVEDDGQEYSNQPQHF
13	TRBD1	TRBV30	.	TRBJ1-4	TGTGCCTGGACGGGACAGGCTAATGAAAAACTGTTTTTT	CAWTGQANEKLFF
10	.	TRBV20-1	.	TRBJ2-1	TGCAGTGCTACCGGGACACAGCAGTTCTTC	CSATGTQQFF
13	TRBD1	TRBV28	.	TRBJ1-2	TGTGCCAGCAGTATGGGACAGGGTACCGGCTACACCTTC	CASSMGQGTGYTF
14	.	TRBV19	.	TRBJ2-7	TGTGCCAGTAGCCTCCCGCGGACAGCCTACGAGCAGTACTTC	CASSLPRTAYEQYF
13	.	TRBV29-1	.	TRBJ1-3	TGCAGCGTTGATGGGGGAACAGGAAACACCATATATTTT	CSVDGGTGNTIYF